This entry lists 13 T cell receptor beta chains sequenced from one sample in a study of shared clonotypes between healthy human individuals. Profiling relied on immunoSEQ multiplex PCR, and the TCRdb table lists in-frame clones only, not all of them. The data show about 680,000 clones, under 95% seen once. The naive CD8 population came from CD45RO-negative cells selected for CCR7, without terminally differentiated effector memory CD45RA+ cells. Sequenced input: naive CD8+ T cells sorted from blood. These receptors all stem from a man in his thirties or forties in good health.

This chain links TRBV29-1 with TRBJ2-2; D call uncertain. CDR3 length: 13 amino acids. Trimming cost V 5 bases and J 3 bases, with 10 bases left between them. Germline assignment: CDR1 SQVTM and CDR2 ANQGSEA. In DNA, the CDR3 is TGCAGCGTTATTGGGCAATACACCGGGGAGCTGTTTTTT. It encodes CSVIGQYTGELFF.

The genes are TRBV11-2 and TRBJ2-1, with 9 bases aligning to TRBD1. Germline CDR1 is SGHAT and CDR2 is FQNNGV. The CDR3 has 14 amino acids. The V gene end was trimmed by 6 bases and the J gene end by 7 bases; junction bases not matched to a gene: 7. Here the CDR3 DNA reads TGTGCCAGCAGGATACCCGGGACAGGGAATGAGCAGTTCTTC. It yields the protein CASRIPGTGNEQFF. The full variable domain, in which reference TRBV11-2 and TRBJ2-1 provide the parts outside the CDR3, is EAGVAQSPRYKIIEKRQSVAFWCNPISGHATLYWYQQILGQGPKLLIQFQNNGVVDDSQLPKDRFSAERLKGVDSTLKIQPAKLEDSAVYLCASRIPGTGNEQFFGPGTRLTVL.

The chain has TRBV7-9 and TRBJ2-1; perhaps TRBD1 as D (5 bases). Trimming took 5 bases from V and 0 from J, leaving 17 bases between them. Germline CDR1 reads SEHNR; CDR2 reads FQNEAQ (reference sequence). The CDR3 is 17 residues long. Written as DNA, the CDR3 is TGTGCCAGCAGCGACCGTCTCCCCCAGGGCTCCTACAATGAGCAGTTCTTC. It is translated as CASSDRLPQGSYNEQFF.

The V call is TRBV7-2, the J call TRBJ2-5; 10 positions agree with TRBD2. Germline CDR1 and CDR2: SGHTA and FQGNSA. CDR3 length equals 16 residues. The junction had 8 bases not matched to a gene; V was cut back by 2 bases and J by 5 bases. The CDR3 is CASSLTSGTLDETQYF. The CDR3 bases are TGTGCCAGCAGCTTAACTAGCGGGACCCTTGATGAGACCCAGTACTTC.

The gene calls are TRBV9 and TRBJ2-7; D is unresolved. Deletions cut 4 bases from V and 5 bases from J, with 16 bases between. The CDR3 contains 14 residues. Germline CDR1 is SGDLS and CDR2 is YYNGEE. The CDR3 is CASSPRAFEDEQYF. CDR3 DNA: TGTGCCAGCAGCCCCAGAGCTTTCGAGGACGAGCAGTACTTC. The full variable domain, completed using reference TRBV9 and TRBJ2-7, is DSGVTQTPKHLITATGQRVTLRCSPRSGDLSVYWYQQSLDQGLQFLIQYYNGEERAKGNILERFSAQQFPDLHSELNLSSLELGDSALYFCASSPRAFEDEQYFGPGTRLTVT.

The chain carries TRBV4-1 and TRBJ2-5; no reliable D call. CDR3 length equals 13 residues. Germline V gives CDR1 MGHRA, CDR2 YSYEKL. Trimming pared 2 bases from V and 5 bases from J, leaving 9 bases between. The CDR3 is CASSQTTPETQYF. The CDR3 DNA sequence: TGCGCCAGCAGCCAAACGACTCCCGAGACCCAGTACTTC.

The V call is TRBV7-9, the J call TRBJ2-5, with TRBD2 matching 8 bases. CDR1 and CDR2 from the germline V gene are SEHNR and FQNEAQ (reference sequence). V shed 5 bases and J 5 bases; nucleotides not matched to a gene: 10. This CDR3 has 15 amino acids. For the CDR3, the DNA is TGTGCCAGCAGCGCGGGACTAGGTCATTTGGAGACCCAGTACTTC. Amino acids: CASSAGLGHLETQYF.

This sequence joins TRBV5-4 and TRBJ2-1; no definite D call. The CDR3 sequence is 13 residues long. Trimming stripped 0 bases from V and 4 bases from J, with 5 bases between. Looked up from germline, CDR1 is SGHNT and CDR2 is YYREEE (reference sequence). CDR3 coding DNA: TGTGCCAGCAGCTTGGATGGGTACAATGAGCAGTTCTTC. It codes for CASSLDGYNEQFF.

J is TRBJ1-1 and V is TRBV5-6; no clear D. V lost 2 bases, J lost 5 bases, and 7 bases lay in between. Germline CDR1 is SGHDT and CDR2 is YYEEEE. The CDR3 is 12 residues long. This CDR3 is CASSFASTEAFF. Here the CDR3 DNA reads TGTGCCAGCAGCTTTGCCAGTACTGAAGCTTTCTTT. The entire variable domain, with the rest obtained from reference TRBV5-6 and TRBJ1-1, is as follows: DAGVTQSPTHLIKTRGQQVTLRCSPKSGHDTVSWYQQALGQGPQFIFQYYEEEERQRGNFPDRFSGHQFPNYSSELNVNALLLGDSALYLCASSFASTEAFFGQGTRLTVV.

This chain uses TRBV9 with TRBJ2-3; D is unclear. V lost 4 bases and J 2 bases, leaving 8 bases between the germline ends. The CDR3 loop spans 13 amino acids. Germline V gives CDR1 SGDLS, CDR2 YYNGEE. CDR3 sequence (DNA): TGTGCCAGCAGCACCCCTAACACAGATACGCAGTATTTT. Encoded protein: CASSTPNTDTQYF. Variable domain in full (rest from reference TRBV9 and TRBJ2-3): DSGVTQTPKHLITATGQRVTLRCSPRSGDLSVYWYQQSLDQGLQFLIQYYNGEERAKGNILERFSAQQFPDLHSELNLSSLELGDSALYFCASSTPNTDTQYFGPGTRLTVL.

This rearrangement joins TRBV11-2 to TRBJ2-2, with a possible D match to TRBD2 (5 bases). Germline assignment: CDR1 SGHAT and CDR2 FQNNGV. V was shortened by 5 bases and J by 0 bases, with 19 bases between the two germline ends. The CDR3 runs to 18 residues. For the CDR3, the DNA is TGTGCCAGCAGCCGGATTTCGGGCAGCGGCACGAACACCGGGGAGCTGTTTTTT. Translating it yields CASSRISGSGTNTGELFF.

The chain uses TRBV10-3 and TRBJ2-3, with a weak D call TRBD1 (6 bases). V gave up 6 bases and J gave up 0 bases, with 10 bases separating them. CDR1 ENHRY and CDR2 SYGVKD come from the germline V gene. The CDR3 is 14 residues long. The CDR3 sequence is CAISTGISTDTQYF. The CDR3 nucleotides read TGTGCCATCAGCACAGGGATTAGCACAGATACGCAGTATTTT.

The V gene is TRBV7-2, the J gene TRBJ1-3; D is ambiguous. The germline V gene encodes CDR1 SGHTA and CDR2 FQGNSA. Trimming removed 1 base at V and 4 bases at J, with 2 bases between. CDR3 size: 12 residues. DNA for the CDR3: TGTGCCAGCAGCTTAGGCGGAAACACCATATATTTT. Translating gives CASSLGGNTIYF.